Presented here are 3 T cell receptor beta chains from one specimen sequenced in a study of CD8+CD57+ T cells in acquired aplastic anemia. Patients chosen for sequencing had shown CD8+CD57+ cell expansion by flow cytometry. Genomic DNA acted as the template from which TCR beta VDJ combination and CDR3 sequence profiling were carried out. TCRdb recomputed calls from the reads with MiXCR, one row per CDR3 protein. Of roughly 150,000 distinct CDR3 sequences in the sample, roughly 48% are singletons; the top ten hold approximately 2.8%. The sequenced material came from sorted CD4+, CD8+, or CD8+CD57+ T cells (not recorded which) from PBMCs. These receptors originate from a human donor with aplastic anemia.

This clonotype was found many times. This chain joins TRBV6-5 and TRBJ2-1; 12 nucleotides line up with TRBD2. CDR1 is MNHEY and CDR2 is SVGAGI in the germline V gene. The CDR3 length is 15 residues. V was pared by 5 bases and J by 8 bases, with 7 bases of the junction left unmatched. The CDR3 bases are TGTGCCAGCAGTCGGACTAGCGGGATTGTTTATGAGCAGTTCTTC. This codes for CASSRTSGIVYEQFF.

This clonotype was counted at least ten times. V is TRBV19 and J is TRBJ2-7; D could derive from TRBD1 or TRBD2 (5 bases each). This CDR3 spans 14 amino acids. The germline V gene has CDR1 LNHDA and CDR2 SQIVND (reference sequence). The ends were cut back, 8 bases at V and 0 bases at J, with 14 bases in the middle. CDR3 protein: CASGPGRGSYEQYF. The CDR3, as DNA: TGTGCCAGTGGGCCGGGACGAGGCTCCTACGAGCAGTACTTC.

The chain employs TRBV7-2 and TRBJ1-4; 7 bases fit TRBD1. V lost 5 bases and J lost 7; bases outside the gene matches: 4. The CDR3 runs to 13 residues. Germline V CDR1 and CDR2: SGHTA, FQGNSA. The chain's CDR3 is CASSRDRAEKLFF. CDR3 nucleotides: TGTGCCAGCAGCCGAGACAGGGCTGAAAAACTGTTTTTT.